These T cell receptor beta chains were read from a single sample in a study of blood T cell repertoires in COVID-19. The table came from immunoSEQ multiplex PCR; TCRdb's copy has only in-frame clones and leaves some out. The data contain over 30,000 clones, 85% to 95% of them singletons. The source material was peripheral blood. The receptors derive from a human donor in a cohort sampled during active COVID-19. Each CDR3 is given with its conserved first and last residue. The order of the fields is J gene, V gene, D gene, clone size, CDR3 protein, CDR3 DNA. D genes are given only for firm matches. Some rows have no size entry. The others give once, few or many, or a class for an expanded clone.

TRBJ2-7,TRBV5-5,TRBD1,-,CASSLRDRVSSYEQYF,TGTGCCAGCAGCTTGCGAGACAGGGTGAGCTCCTACGAGCAGTACTTC
TRBJ2-2,TRBV5-1,-,-,CASSLGDTGTGELFF,TGCGCCAGCAGCTTGGGGGATACAGGGACCGGGGAGCTGTTTTTT
TRBJ2-2,TRBV4-1,-,-,CASSQDGARANTGELFF,TGCGCCAGCAGCCAAGATGGGGCCAGGGCGAACACCGGGGAGCTGTTTTTT
TRBJ2-7,TRBV11-2,TRBD2,-,CASSLGDSGSSYEQYF,TGTGCCAGCAGCTTAGGTGATAGCGGGAGCTCCTACGAGCAGTACTTC
TRBJ2-7,TRBV5-1,TRBD2,-,CASSLTSGGTYEQYF,TGCGCCAGCAGCTTGACGTCGGGAGGGACCTACGAGCAGTACTTC
TRBJ2-7,TRBV15,TRBD1,-,CATSRRDSSYEQYF,TGTGCCACCAGCAGACGGGACAGCTCCTACGAGCAGTACTTC
TRBJ2-7,TRBV30,TRBD1,-,CASRFSTGGYEQYF,TGTGCCTCAAGGTTTTCGACAGGGGGGTACGAGCAGTACTTC
TRBJ2-7,TRBV5-1,TRBD1,-,CASSVRTGGYEQYF,TGCGCCAGCAGCGTCAGGACAGGGGGCTACGAGCAGTACTTC
TRBJ2-3,TRBV11-2,-,few,CASSLGAHSTDTQYF,TGTGCCAGCAGCTTAGGCGCCCATAGCACAGATACGCAGTATTTT
TRBJ2-2,TRBV5-6,-,-,CASSLVVNTGELFF,TGTGCCAGCAGCTTGGTCGTCAACACCGGGGAGCTGTTTTTT
TRBJ2-2,TRBV11-2,-,-,CASSFGSNTGELFF,TGTGCCAGCAGCTTCGGGTCTAACACCGGGGAGCTGTTTTTT
TRBJ1-2,TRBV30,TRBD1,-,CAWSAQGTAYGYTF,TGTGCCTGGAGTGCCCAGGGGACAGCCTATGGCTACACCTTC
TRBJ2-1,TRBV6-4,-,once,CASSVDTNYNEQFF,TGTGCCAGCAGTGTGGACACAAACTACAATGAGCAGTTCTTC
TRBJ2-2,TRBV24-1,TRBD1,-,CATSITGADTGELFF,TGTGCCACCAGCATTACAGGGGCGGACACCGGGGAGCTGTTTTTT
TRBJ2-5,TRBV7-2,-,-,CASSLEQGGGQETQYF,TGTGCCAGCAGCTTGGAACAGGGTGGTGGGCAAGAGACCCAGTACTTC
TRBJ1-2,TRBV7-9,-,once,CASSLAGRGDADGYTF,TGTGCCAGCAGCTTAGCGGGCAGGGGAGACGCTGATGGCTACACCTTC
TRBJ2-7,TRBV18,TRBD1,-,CASSPETGGSEQYF,TGTGCCAGCTCACCAGAGACAGGGGGCAGCGAGCAGTACTTC
TRBJ1-6,TRBV4-3,-,-,CASSQMTVGNSPLHF,TGCGCCAGCAGCCAAATGACAGTAGGAAATTCACCCCTCCACTTT
TRBJ2-1,TRBV28,-,-,CASSSQGGVNEQFF,TGTGCCAGCAGTTCGCAGGGGGGCGTCAATGAGCAGTTCTTC
TRBJ2-1,TRBV7-8,TRBD1,-,CASSLRVPGQGVIEQFF,TGTGCCAGCAGCCTAAGGGTACCGGGACAGGGGGTAATTGAGCAGTTCTTC
TRBJ2-1,TRBV7-3,-,-,CASSLAGRTSSYNEQFF,TGTGCCAGCAGCTTAGCGGGACGGACGAGCTCCTACAATGAGCAGTTCTTC
TRBJ1-2,TRBV5-8,-,-,CASSPEGKGVRGYTF,TGTGCCAGCAGCCCCGAGGGCAAGGGAGTTCGGGGCTACACCTTC